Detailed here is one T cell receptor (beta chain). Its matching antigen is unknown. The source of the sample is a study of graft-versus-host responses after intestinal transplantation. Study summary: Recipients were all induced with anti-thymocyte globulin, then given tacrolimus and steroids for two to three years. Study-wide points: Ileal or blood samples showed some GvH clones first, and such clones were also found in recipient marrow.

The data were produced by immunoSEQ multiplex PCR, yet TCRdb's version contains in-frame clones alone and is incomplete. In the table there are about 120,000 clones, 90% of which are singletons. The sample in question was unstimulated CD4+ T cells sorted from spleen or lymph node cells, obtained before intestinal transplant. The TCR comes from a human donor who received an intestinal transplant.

In nucleotides, the CDR3 is TGCGCCAGCAGCTCGACCACAGGGGGCACATCACGTGCTAACTATGGCTACACCTTC. Its protein product is CASSSTTGGTSRANYGYTF. The V call is TRBV5-1, the J call TRBJ1-2, with TRBD1 identical over 9 bases. The CDR3 runs 19 residues. The junction had 15 bases not matched to a gene; V was cut back by 3 bases and J by 0 bases. From germline, CDR1 is SGHRS and CDR2 YFSETQ.